The rows below give T cell receptor beta chains drawn from one sample of a study of T-cell memory formation after mild COVID-19. Using its own MiXCR run on the 5' RACE reads, TCRdb lists one record per CDR3 protein. The table has tens of thousands of distinct CDR3 sequences, 16% seen once. Sequencing was done on a sample of PBMCs or a T cell subset sorted from them (not recorded which). The receptors were gathered from an adult woman who had mild COVID-19 (a few samples of this study predate the infection). Cell type and time point are not known. Each CDR3 is given with its conserved first and last residue.

j_gene,v_gene,CDR3aa
TRBJ2-7,TRBV7-9,CASSRTADPYEQYF
TRBJ1-1,TRBV4-1,CASSQGIGTEAFF
TRBJ2-1,TRBV4-2,CASSQDWPGNYEQFF
TRBJ1-1,TRBV6-1,CASSEDSGGVAEAFF
TRBJ2-7,TRBV7-6,CASSPRTGSYEQYF
TRBJ2-5,TRBV3-1,CASSTGHGQEETQYF
TRBJ2-7,TRBV25-1,CASSDPGGNSYEQYF
TRBJ1-5,TRBV29-1,CSVGQGAESQPQHF
TRBJ2-3,TRBV7-9,CASSYKDRRDTQYF
TRBJ2-1,TRBV12-3/TRBV12-4,CASSPLSWGIHNEQFF
TRBJ1-5,TRBV6-2/TRBV6-3,CASSPGVADNQPQHF
TRBJ2-1,TRBV6-6,CASSIEHIVYNEQFF
TRBJ2-2,TRBV7-9,CASSLRAGELFF
TRBJ1-1,TRBV24-1,CATSDNHNTEAFF
TRBJ1-2,TRBV29-1,CSVEDPDRSLYGYTF
TRBJ2-7,TRBV5-1,CASSLETGFSYEQYF
TRBJ2-7,TRBV7-9,CASSITTSYEQYF
TRBJ2-3,TRBV4-2,CASSQDLAGGTDTQYF
TRBJ2-3,TRBV4-1,CASSHVTGATDTQYF
TRBJ2-1,TRBV12-3/TRBV12-4,CASSRGLAGGNEQFF
TRBJ2-1,TRBV5-1,CASSLSRGSSYNEQFF
TRBJ2-1,TRBV29-1,CSVIGQSNEQFF
TRBJ2-2,TRBV9,CASSAGGTAYTGELFF
TRBJ1-1,TRBV11-3,CASSQRRQGWPEAFF